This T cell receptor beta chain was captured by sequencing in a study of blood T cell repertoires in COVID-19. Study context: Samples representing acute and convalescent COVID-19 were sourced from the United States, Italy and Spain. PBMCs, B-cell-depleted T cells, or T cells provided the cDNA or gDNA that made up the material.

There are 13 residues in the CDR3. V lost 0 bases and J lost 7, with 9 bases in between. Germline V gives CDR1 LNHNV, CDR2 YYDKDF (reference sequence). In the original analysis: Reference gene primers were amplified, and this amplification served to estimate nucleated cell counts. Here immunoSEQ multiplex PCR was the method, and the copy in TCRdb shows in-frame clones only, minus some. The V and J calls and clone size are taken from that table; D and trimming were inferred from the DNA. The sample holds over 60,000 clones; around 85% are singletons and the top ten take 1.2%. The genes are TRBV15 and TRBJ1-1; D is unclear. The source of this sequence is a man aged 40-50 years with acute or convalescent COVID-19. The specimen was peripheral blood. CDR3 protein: CATSRDSRGEAFF. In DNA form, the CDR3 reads TGTGCCACCAGCAGAGATAGTCGGGGTGAAGCTTTCTTT.